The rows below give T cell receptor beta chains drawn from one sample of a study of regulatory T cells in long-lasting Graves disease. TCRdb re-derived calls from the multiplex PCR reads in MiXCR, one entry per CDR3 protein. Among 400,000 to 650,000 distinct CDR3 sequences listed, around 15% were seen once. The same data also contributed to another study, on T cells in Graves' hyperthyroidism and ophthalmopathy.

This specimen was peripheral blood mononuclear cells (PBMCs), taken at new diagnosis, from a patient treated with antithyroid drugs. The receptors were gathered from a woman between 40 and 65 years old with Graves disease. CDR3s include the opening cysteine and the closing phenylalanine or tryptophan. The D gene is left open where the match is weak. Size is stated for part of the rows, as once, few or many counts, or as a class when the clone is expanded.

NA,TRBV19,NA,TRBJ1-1,CASSGGTGGEAFF,TGTGCCAGTAGTGGGGGCACGGGAGGTGAAGCTTTCTTT
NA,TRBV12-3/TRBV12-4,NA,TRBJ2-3,CASGQYSTDTQYF,TGTGCCAGCGGACAGTATAGCACAGATACGCAGTATTTT
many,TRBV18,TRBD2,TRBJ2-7,CASSPARGDRYEQYF,TGTGCCAGCTCACCAGCGCGGGGGGACCGCTACGAGCAGTACTTC
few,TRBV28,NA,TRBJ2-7,CASSLSTGAKQYF,TGTGCCAGCAGTTTATCTACAGGCGCCAAGCAGTACTTC
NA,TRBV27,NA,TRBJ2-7,CASGNWESSSYEQYF,TGTGCCAGCGGAAACTGGGAAAGTAGCTCCTACGAGCAGTACTTC
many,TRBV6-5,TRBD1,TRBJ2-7,CASRSRAPGTGAYEQYF,TGTGCCAGCAGATCTCGAGCCCCCGGGACAGGGGCTTACGAGCAGTACTTC
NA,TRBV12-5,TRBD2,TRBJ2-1,CASGLPQRGRTLSSYNEQFF,TGTGCTAGTGGTTTGCCCCAGCGGGGCCGTACATTAAGCTCCTACAATGAGCAGTTCTTC
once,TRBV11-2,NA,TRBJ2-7,CASSLGSGAVGERYF,TGTGCCAGCAGCTTAGGATCAGGGGCCGTCGGGGAACGATACTTC
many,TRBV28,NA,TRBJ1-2,CASKRTASYGYTF,TGTGCCAGCAAGAGGACAGCCTCATATGGCTACACCTTC
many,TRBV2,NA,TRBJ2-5,CASSVELVQETQYF,TGTGCCAGCAGCGTTGAACTAGTCCAGGAGACCCAGTACTTC
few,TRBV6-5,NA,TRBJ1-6,CASSYSSPLGSPLHF,TGTGCCAGCAGTTACTCGTCGCCCCTAGGTTCACCCCTCCACTTT
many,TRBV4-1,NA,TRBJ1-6,CASSQGPRVVSPLHF,TGCGCCAGCAGCCAAGGTCCCAGGGTAGTATCACCCCTCCACTTT
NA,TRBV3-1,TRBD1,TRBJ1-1,CASSQVRTGPNTEAFF,TGTGCCAGCAGCCAAGTGAGGACAGGACCGAACACTGAAGCTTTCTTT
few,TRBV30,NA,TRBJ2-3,CAWKGLADTQYF,TGTGCCTGGAAGGGGCTCGCAGATACGCAGTATTTT
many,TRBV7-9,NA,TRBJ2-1,CASSLSSEQFF,TGTGCCAGCAGCTTATCGAGTGAGCAGTTCTTC
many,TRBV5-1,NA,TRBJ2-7,CASSRQAGGEQYF,TGCGCCAGCAGTAGGCAGGCCGGAGGGGAGCAGTACTTC
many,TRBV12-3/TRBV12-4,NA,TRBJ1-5,CASSLGGSPSNQPQHF,TGTGCCAGCAGTTTGGGTGGCAGCCCTAGCAATCAGCCCCAGCATTTT
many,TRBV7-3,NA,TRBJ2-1,CASSPRQGRENEQFF,TGTGCCAGCAGCCCCCGACAGGGGAGGGAGAATGAGCAGTTCTTC
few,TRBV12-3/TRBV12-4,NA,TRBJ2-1,CASRPQANSYNEQFF,TGTGCCAGCAGGCCTCAGGCAAACTCCTACAATGAGCAGTTCTTC
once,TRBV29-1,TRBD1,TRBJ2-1,CSDNGQDNEQFF,TGCAGCGACAATGGACAGGACAATGAGCAGTTCTTC
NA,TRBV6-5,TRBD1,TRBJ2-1,CASSYSGRQGNNEQFF,TGTGCCAGCAGTTACTCTGGGAGACAGGGAAACAATGAGCAGTTCTTC
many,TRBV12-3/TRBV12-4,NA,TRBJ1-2,CASSPPRTNYGYTF,TGTGCCAGCAGTCCACCCCGGACCAACTATGGCTACACCTTC
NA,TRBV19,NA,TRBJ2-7,CASSIRDGTYEQYF,TGTGCCAGTAGTATAAGGGACGGAACCTACGAGCAGTACTTC
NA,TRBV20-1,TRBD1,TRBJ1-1,CSAATGTREAFF,TGCAGTGCTGCGACAGGGACCCGTGAAGCTTTCTTT
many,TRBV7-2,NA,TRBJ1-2,CASSLLNYGYTF,TGTGCCAGCAGCTTGTTGAACTATGGCTACACCTTC
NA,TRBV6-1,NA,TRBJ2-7,CASPPPSPNYEQYF,TGTGCCAGCCCCCCCCCTTCACCTAACTACGAGCAGTACTTC
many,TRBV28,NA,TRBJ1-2,CASLSAGDGYTF,TGTGCCAGCCTTAGTGCGGGAGATGGCTACACCTTC
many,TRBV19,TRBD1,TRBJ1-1,CASTRQGWVAFF,TGTGCCAGTACCCGACAGGGATGGGTGGCTTTCTTT
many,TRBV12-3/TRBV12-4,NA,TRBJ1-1,CASSSPFIKNTEAFF,TGTGCCAGCAGTTCTCCTTTCATTAAGAACACTGAAGCTTTCTTT
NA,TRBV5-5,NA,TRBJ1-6,CASSLEPGLNSPLHF,TGTGCCAGCAGCTTGGAACCGGGGTTGAATTCACCCCTCCACTTT
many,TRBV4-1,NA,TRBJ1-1,CASSLKGAGGTEAFF,TGCGCCAGCAGCCTCAAAGGGGCGGGGGGCACTGAAGCTTTCTTT
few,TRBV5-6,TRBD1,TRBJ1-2,CASSAPPRDRVDTF,TGTGCCAGCAGCGCCCCTCCCAGGGACAGGGTGGACACCTTC
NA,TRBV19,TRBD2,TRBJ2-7,CASTFGTSGRYEQYF,TGTGCCAGTACCTTTGGGACTAGCGGACGCTACGAGCAGTACTTC
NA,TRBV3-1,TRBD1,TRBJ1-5,CACSQAGGDNQPQHF,TGTGCCTGCAGCCAAGCAGGGGGGGACAATCAGCCCCAGCATTTT
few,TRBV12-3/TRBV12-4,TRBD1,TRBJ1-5,CASSNMTGDHSNQPQHF,TGTGCCAGCAGTAACATGACAGGGGACCATAGCAATCAGCCCCAGCATTTT
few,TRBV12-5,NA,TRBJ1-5,CASGLVRGTGMEPQHF,TGTGCTAGTGGTTTGGTACGGGGGACCGGGATGGAGCCCCAGCATTTT
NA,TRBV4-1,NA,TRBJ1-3,CASNQDSNSGNTIYF,TGCGCCAGCAACCAAGACTCAAACTCTGGAAACACCATATATTTT
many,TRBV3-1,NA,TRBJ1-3,CASSQTSGNTIYF,TGTGCCAGCAGTCAAACCTCTGGAAACACCATATATTTT
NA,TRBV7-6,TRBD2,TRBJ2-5,CASSLTLAGGAQETQYF,TGTGCCAGCAGCTTAACCTTAGCGGGAGGGGCCCAAGAGACCCAGTACTTC
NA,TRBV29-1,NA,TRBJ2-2,CSVDRLGRDTGELFF,TGCAGCGTTGACCGACTCGGACGGGACACCGGGGAGCTGTTTTTT
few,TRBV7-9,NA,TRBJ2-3,CASSSWIGGTDTQYF,TGTGCCAGCAGTTCTTGGATTGGGGGCACAGATACGCAGTATTTT
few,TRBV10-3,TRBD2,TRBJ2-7,CAISVSRKTHGTSGEVSYEQYF,TGTGCCATCAGTGTGTCCAGAAAAACCCACGGGACTAGCGGGGAGGTCTCCTACGAGCAGTACTTC
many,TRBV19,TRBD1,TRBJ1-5,CASSIRASDRRNQPQHF,TGTGCCAGTAGTATTAGGGCGTCGGACAGGCGGAATCAGCCCCAGCATTTT
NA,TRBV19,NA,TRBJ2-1,CASSRRDWDSNEQFF,TGTGCCAGTAGTCGCCGGGACTGGGATTCAAATGAGCAGTTCTTC
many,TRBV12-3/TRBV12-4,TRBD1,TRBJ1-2,CASSRGGPIYGYTF,TGTGCCAGCAGCCGAGGGGGCCCAATATATGGCTACACCTTC
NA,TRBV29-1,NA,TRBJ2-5,CSVEDDPQETQYF,TGCAGCGTTGAAGATGATCCGCAAGAGACCCAGTACTTC
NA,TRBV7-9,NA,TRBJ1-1,CASSLGAGQAFF,TGTGCCAGCAGCCTCGGGGCAGGTCAAGCTTTCTTT